The clone carrying this T cell receptor (beta chain) was recorded many times. As yet, its antigen is unknown. Stated time point: newly diagnosed GD, antithyroid drugs for less than 3 months. PBMCs provided the RNA from which the TCR library was made. The data belong to a study of regulatory T cells in long-lasting Graves disease. About the study: Graves' cases, newly diagnosed, had used antithyroid drugs under 3 months. Findings and limits, study-wide: For persistent Graves' patients, TCR diversity was lower than for newly diagnosed ones. Fewer public clonotypes were shared by new patients (roughly 970) than by persistent patients (2,741). The analysis examined peripheral blood only and excluded thyroid tissue.

The authors built TCR beta libraries using iRepertoire HTBI primers and Arm-PCR of CDR3 regions. MiXCR was run by TCRdb on the multiplex PCR reads, yielding one entry per CDR3 protein. The sample lists 440,000 or so distinct CDR3 sequences; roughly 15% were seen once. The same sample was also used in a study of T cells in Graves' hyperthyroidism and ophthalmopathy.

This specimen consisted of peripheral blood mononuclear cells (PBMCs), obtained at new diagnosis, from a patient treated with antithyroid drugs. The origin of this receptor is a woman aged 25-40 years with Graves disease.

CDR3 sequence: CASSDGQAKGAFF. CDR3 in DNA: TGTGCCAGCAGTGACGGACAGGCCAAGGGGGCTTTCTTT. The chain carries TRBV12-3 or TRBV12-4 and TRBJ1-1; 7 bases line up with TRBD1. The CDR3 runs 13 residues. V lost 5 bases and J lost 11; bases outside the gene matches: 11.